This record looks at one T cell receptor (beta chain) sequence and its context. This sample is drawn from a study of blood T cell repertoires in COVID-19. Trimming pared 5 bases from V and 4 bases from J, leaving 14 bases between. In germline, CDR1 is SEHNR, CDR2 FQNEAQ (reference sequence). The CDR3 runs 14 residues. In the original processing: Reference gene primer amplification yielded estimated nucleated cell counts. Repertoires were generated with immunoSEQ multiplex PCR, while TCRdb's copy carries only in-frame clones and drops some. Clone size and the V and J calls come from that table; the DNA yielded D and trimming. The sample gives about 150,000 clones, almost 85% of which show up once; 12% to 15% is in the top ten.

This sequence originates from a man between 18 and 35 years old with active or convalescent COVID-19. Sequencing was done on a sample of peripheral blood. The V gene is TRBV7-9, the J gene TRBJ1-1; no clear D. The CDR3 loop reads CASSQAIQATEAFF. The CDR3 bases are TGTGCCAGCAGCCAGGCCATCCAGGCCACTGAAGCTTTCTTT.